Below are 23 T cell receptor beta chains sequenced from a single sample in a study of spatial heterogeneity in lung cancer. Study findings and constraints: Within tumors, counts of expanded alpha and beta TCRs tracked tumor mutation counts.

These receptors have no known antigen. TCRdb re-called the 5' RACE reads with MiXCR, one entry per CDR3 protein. In the table there are more than 25,000 distinct CDR3 sequences, approximately 7% of which are singletons. Time point specified: sample taken at primary tumor resection. Sample: lung tumor tissue, taken at surgery. Receptors were obtained from a male donor with early-stage non-small cell lung cancer.

This clonotype occurred many times. Written as DNA, the CDR3 is TGCAGTGCTGGCCCTAGGGTCCGAGAGACCCAGTACTTC. This sequence encodes CSAGPRVRETQYF. The genes are TRBV20-1 and TRBJ2-5; D unclear. Per the germline V gene, CDR1 is DFQATT and CDR2 is SNEGSKA (reference sequence). The CDR3 sequence is 13 residues long. The ends were cut back, 5 bases at V and 4 bases at J, with 14 bases in the middle.

This chain uses TRBV6-1 with TRBJ1-1; no firm D call. The length of the CDR3 is 13 residues. The V gene's germline CDR1 is MNHNS and CDR2 SASEGT. V dropped 10 bases and J dropped 6 bases, with 18 bases sitting between them. In DNA form, the CDR3 reads TGTGCCACCCGATTCGGAGGGTCGGCTGAAGCTTTCTTT. Encoded protein: CATRFGGSAEAFF.

In this sample, this clonotype turned up many times. The chain links TRBV20-1 to TRBJ2-2; D is tentatively TRBD1 or TRBD2 (5 bases each). This CDR3 has 14 amino acids. Looked up from germline, CDR1 is DFQATT and CDR2 is SNEGSKA (reference sequence). V was clipped by 0 bases and J by 4 bases, with 9 bases between them. CDR3 residues: CSARDLGGTGELFF. The CDR3 bases are TGCAGTGCTAGAGATCTTGGGGGCACCGGGGAGCTGTTTTTT.

The table lists this clonotype with a few counts. The V and J genes are TRBV12-3 or TRBV12-4 and TRBJ2-7, with D perhaps matching TRBD2 (7 bases). V was pared by 5 bases and J by 6 bases, with 17 bases between. CDR3 size: 14 residues. The CDR3 loop reads CASSLGGGQREQYF. CDR3 DNA: TGTGCCAGCAGTCTTGGGGGGGGCCAGCGCGAGCAGTACTTC.

This clonotype is medium-sized within its sample. The chain combines TRBV9 with TRBJ2-3; D possibly corresponds to TRBD2 (6 bases). The germline CDR1 and CDR2 sequences are SGDLS and YYNGEE. The CDR3 runs 15 residues. The V end lost 4 bases, the J end lost 1 base, and 13 bases lay between the germline ends. This CDR3 reads CASSPAGGRTDTQYF. The CDR3, as DNA: TGTGCCAGCAGCCCGGCCGGAGGGCGCACAGATACGCAGTATTTT.

This clonotype has at least ten counts. This chain links TRBV29-1 with TRBJ2-3, with 7 bases matching TRBD1. The J segment lost 1 base and the V segment lost 7 bases, leaving 5 bases of the junction unmatched. Germline loops: CDR1 SQVTM, CDR2 ANQGSEA. The CDR3 has 13 amino acids. As DNA, the CDR3 is TGCAGCGGAGACACAGGGGGCACAGATACGCAGTATTTT. This sequence encodes CSGDTGGTDTQYF.

To note about this clonotype: The final CDR3 position lacks the conserved phenylalanine or tryptophan, pointing to a likely read error. This rearrangement joins TRBV29-1 to TRBJ2-7; TRBD1 matches at 11 bases. The CDR3 has 14 residues. Germline V CDR1 and CDR2: SQVTM, ANQGSEA. J was trimmed by 1 base and V by 6 bases; bases with no gene match: 5. The CDR3 bases are TGCAGCGTGGCAGGGACAGGGGGATCCTACGAGCAGTACTCC. Translating it yields CSVAGTGGSYEQYS.

This clonotype appeared many times. The chain combines TRBV5-1 with TRBJ2-7; a possible D gene is TRBD2 (6 bases). The CDR3 is 14 residues long. Germline V gene lookup returns CDR1 SGHRS and CDR2 YFSETQ. Trimming stripped 4 bases from V and 0 bases from J, with 11 bases between. As DNA, the CDR3 is TGCGCCAGCAGCGGGACTTTTAGCTCCTACGAGCAGTACTTC. It specifies CASSGTFSSYEQYF.

The sample holds many counts of this clonotype. The gene calls are TRBV2 and TRBJ1-2; D unclear. The germline V gene has CDR1 SNHLY and CDR2 FYNNEI. This CDR3 spans 13 amino acids. The germline V and J ends were trimmed by 2 bases and 3 bases, with 7 bases remaining between them. The CDR3 DNA follows: TGTGCCAGCAGTGAAACACCGCACTATGGCTACACCTTC. Its protein product is CASSETPHYGYTF.

This chain connects TRBV30 to TRBJ2-1, with D possibly TRBD2 on 6 matching bases. The CDR3 has 15 residues. V lost 1 base and J lost 6, with 16 bases in between. Germline V gene sequence: CDR1 GTSNPN, CDR2 SVGIG (reference sequence). The CDR3 loop is CAWSGAGTLGNEQFF. CDR3 nucleotides: TGTGCCTGGAGTGGTGCGGGGACCCTCGGCAATGAGCAGTTCTTC.

This clonotype was seen more than once but under ten times. The chain links TRBV4-3 to TRBJ1-6; D gene uncertain. Trimming left V 0 bases short and J 3 bases short, with 18 bases between. The CDR3 totals 19 residues. Germline CDR1 LGHNA, CDR2 YSLEER. The CDR3 reads CASSQEFRPDLFYNSPLHF. Written as DNA, the CDR3 is TGCGCCAGCAGCCAAGAATTCCGGCCCGACCTGTTCTATAATTCACCCCTCCACTTT.

This clonotype was found many times. V and J are TRBV20-1 and TRBJ2-2, with D perhaps matching TRBD2 (7 bases). The CDR3 is 14 amino acids. The germline V and J ends were trimmed by 3 bases and 2 bases, with 10 bases remaining between them. Germline-derived CDR1 and CDR2 are DFQATT and SNEGSKA (reference sequence). The CDR3 nucleotides read TGCAGTGCTAGGGCGGGGGCTAACACCGGGGAGCTGTTTTTT. It codes for CSARAGANTGELFF.

This clonotype was observed many times. The rearrangement links TRBV7-2 to TRBJ1-2; no clear D gene. The length of the CDR3 is 14 residues. The V end was cut by 1 base, the J end by 1 base, with 7 bases between. Germline assignment: CDR1 SGHTA and CDR2 FQGNSA. The CDR3 nucleotides are TGTGCCAGCAGCTTAGACAGAGTTAACTATGGCTACACCTTC. This codes for CASSLDRVNYGYTF.

The table lists this clonotype with many counts. The CDR3 nucleotides read TGTGCCAGTGGGGACAGGGCTAACTATGGCTACACCTTC. This codes for CASGDRANYGYTF. The genes are TRBV6-5 and TRBJ1-2; 9 nucleotides align to TRBD1. Germline values: CDR1 MNHEY, CDR2 SVGAGI. The CDR3 contains 13 residues. J lost 0 bases, V lost 9 bases, and 2 bases had no gene match.

In its sample, this clonotype was seen many times. The chain recombines TRBV9 with TRBJ1-2; D remains ambiguous. V was shortened by 0 bases and J by 5 bases, with 8 bases between the two germline ends. CDR3 length: 13 amino acids. The germline V gene has CDR1 SGDLS and CDR2 YYNGEE. The CDR3 DNA reads TGTGCCAGCAGCGTAGCTAACTCTTATGGCTACACCTTC. It encodes CASSVANSYGYTF.

This clonotype was recorded many times. This sequence joins TRBV6-2 or TRBV6-3 and TRBJ2-2; D call uncertain. Germline V gene sequence: CDR1 MNHEY, CDR2 SVGEGT. Trimming removed 6 bases at V and 0 bases at J, with 8 bases between. This CDR3 has 14 amino acids. CDR3: CASRDTSNTGELFF. CDR3 coding DNA: TGTGCCAGCAGAGACACTTCGAACACCGGGGAGCTGTTTTTT.

This clonotype was picked up a small number of times. The chain recombines TRBV28 with TRBJ1-3; TRBD1 matches at 7 bases. CDR3 size: 15 residues. Germline V lookup: CDR1 MDHEN, CDR2 SYDVKM. Germline trimming cut 7 bases from V and 4 bases from J; bases unmatched to any gene: 10. CDR3 protein: CASNTPTGFGNTIYF. The CDR3 DNA follows: TGTGCCAGCAACACTCCGACAGGGTTCGGAAACACCATATATTTT.

The chain carries TRBV19 and TRBJ2-1; D remains ambiguous. Germline V gene data show CDR1 as LNHDA and CDR2 as SQIVND (reference sequence). There are 15 residues in the CDR3. V lost 6 bases and J 2 bases, leaving 14 bases between the germline ends. The CDR3 reads CASREDPQPYNEQFF. Written as DNA, the CDR3 is TGTGCCAGTAGAGAGGACCCCCAACCCTACAATGAGCAGTTCTTC.

The table lists this clonotype with many counts. The chain employs TRBV9 and TRBJ2-2; D remains unclear. This CDR3 spans 13 amino acids. V was pared by 0 bases and J by 7 bases, with 7 bases between. Germline CDR1 is SGDLS and CDR2 is YYNGEE. The chain's CDR3 is CASSVAVYGELFF. In DNA form, the CDR3 reads TGTGCCAGCAGCGTAGCCGTTTACGGGGAGCTGTTTTTT.

CDR3 protein: CASSYFGVTANEKLFF. The CDR3 DNA is TGTGCCAGCAGTTACTTCGGTGTGACAGCTAATGAAAAACTGTTTTTT. V gene TRBV6-5 combines with J gene TRBJ1-4; the D gene is possibly TRBD1 (5 bases). CDR1 and CDR2 from the germline V gene are MNHEY and SVGAGI. The CDR3 loop spans 16 amino acids. V was cut by 1 base and J by 3 bases, with 12 bases left in between.

This clonotype was found many times. The rearrangement uses TRBV2 and TRBJ1-5; unclear D gene. The V gene lost 5 bases and the J gene lost 0 bases, with 5 bases spanning the gap. The germline V gene has CDR1 SNHLY and CDR2 FYNNEI. The CDR3 loop spans 13 amino acids. For the CDR3, the DNA is TGTGCCAGCAGTTTATATAGCAATCAGCCCCAGCATTTT. It codes for CASSLYSNQPQHF.

This clonotype has more than one count but fewer than ten. V usage is TRBV5-1 and J usage is TRBJ1-6, with 9 bases fitting TRBD1. CDR1 SGHRS and CDR2 YFSETQ come from the germline V gene. CDR3 length: 15 amino acids. V gave up 4 bases and J gave up 5 bases; unmatched junction bases: 4. CDR3 sequence: CASSRWTGDNSPLHF. The DNA for the CDR3 is TGCGCCAGCAGCCGCTGGACAGGGGATAATTCACCCCTCCACTTT.

This clonotype occurred many times. This sequence joins TRBV7-2 and TRBJ2-5, with D unresolved. The ends were cut back, 3 bases at V and 3 bases at J, with 8 bases in the middle. This CDR3 has 13 amino acids. Germline V CDR1 and CDR2: SGHTA, FQGNSA. The CDR3 is CASSLGRKETQYF. CDR3 DNA: TGTGCCAGCAGCTTGGGCAGAAAAGAGACCCAGTACTTC. Drawing the rest from reference TRBV7-2 and TRBJ2-5, the complete variable domain is GAGVSQSPSNKVTEKGKDVELRCDPISGHTALYWYRQSLGQGLEFLIYFQGNSAPDKSGLPSDRFSAERTGGSVSTLTIQRTQQEDSAVYLCASSLGRKETQYFGPGTRLLVL.